Sequencing of this T cell receptor beta chain was carried out in a study of control samples from healthy donors and cancer patients. From germline, CDR1 is SGHRS and CDR2 YFSETQ. The CDR3 runs 16 residues. V lost 4 bases, J lost 0 bases, and 5 bases stayed unmatched. Assay used: immunoSEQ multiplex PCR; TCRdb lists only in-frame clones, some missing. The table records around 82,000 clones, around 87% of them present only once. This rearrangement joins TRBV5-1 to TRBJ2-3; 10 nucleotides match TRBD2. The sample comprised blood. The TCR sequence derives from a man in his fifties or sixties in good health. The CDR3 coding sequence is TGCGCCAGCAGCCTTCTAGCGGGAGCTAGCACAGATACGCAGTATTTT. It codes for CASSLLAGASTDTQYF. Drawing the rest from reference TRBV5-1 and TRBJ2-3, the complete variable domain is KAGVTQTPRYLIKTRGQQVTLSCSPISGHRSVSWYQQTPGQGLQFLFEYFSETQRNKGNFPGRFSGRQFSNSRSEMNVSTLELGDSALYLCASSLLAGASTDTQYFGPGTRLTVL.